The clone carrying this T cell receptor beta chain was counted a few times. These data come from a study of blood T cell repertoires in COVID-19. Across the whole study: Whether acute or convalescent, the COVID-19 samples came from the United States, Italy and Spain. The analysed material was cDNA or gDNA that came from T cells, B-cell-depleted T cells, or PBMCs.

In the original analysis: The authors estimated nucleated cell counts from reference gene primer amplification. Clones were sequenced by immunoSEQ multiplex PCR, and TCRdb holds only the in-frame ones, with some missing. From that table come the V and J calls and clone size; the DNA was used to work out D and trimming. This sample has around 130,000 clones; more than 75% occur once, and the top ten carry about 4.2%. The CDR3 contains 14 residues. Trimming cost V 7 bases and J 7 bases, with 17 bases left between them. Germline values: CDR1 KGHSY, CDR2 FQNENV. The TCR originated in a woman older than 75 with acute or convalescent COVID-19. The specimen was peripheral blood. This chain connects TRBV16 to TRBJ1-3; maybe TRBD1 (6 bases). This CDR3 reads CASTGAGDFNTIYF. As DNA, the CDR3 is TGTGCCAGCACCGGGGCAGGGGATTTCAACACCATATATTTT.